Detailed here is one T cell receptor beta chain. Its matching antigen is unknown. No DNA is shown, since the ends of the CDR3 on it are uncertain; the CDR3 is the one TCRdb lists. This record belongs to a study of cytomegalovirus exposure and HLA in healthy donors. About the research overall: Among the roughly 400 genotyped donors, more than 70% were placed in the Caucasian-associated ancestry cluster.

Germline CDR1 and CDR2: MGHRA and YSYEKL. The CDR3 is 15 residues long, ends included. General study points: Among the most significant clusters, several appeared linked to common viral pathogens in a later analysis.

PCR involved 60 Vbeta and 13 Jbeta primers. Produced via immunoSEQ multiplex PCR; TCRdb's table is partial and in-frame only. This table has 200,000 to 250,000 clones, 70% appearing once. The genes are TRBV4-1 and TRBJ1-5. The sample comprised PBMCs. The sequence was obtained from a man in his forties in good health and CMV-seropositive. CDR3 region: CASSQYVGVGQPQHF.